This entry lists 16 T cell receptor beta chains sequenced from one sample in a study of OX40 agonist ivuxolimab in advanced cancers. Libraries were prepared by immunoSEQ multiplex PCR; TCRdb keeps only in-frame clonotypes and omits some of them. The sample holds roughly 25,000 clones; about two thirds are singletons and the top ten take 15% to 20%. The material sequenced was CD4+ or CD8+ T cells sorted from blood, taken in a trial of the OX40 agonist ivuxolimab. The receptors come from an adult with an advanced solid tumor such as melanoma, head and neck, liver or kidney cancer.

The chain's CDR3 is CASSYPETGGGGEQFF. The CDR3 region has the DNA TGTGCCAGCAGTTACCCCGAAACGGGGGGGGGTGGTGAGCAGTTCTTC. The chain couples TRBV6-5 to TRBJ2-1, with 8 bases that match TRBD2. This CDR3 spans 16 amino acids. With 2 bases clipped from V and 9 bases from J, the junction kept 12 bases outside the gene matches. Germline V gene sequence: CDR1 MNHEY, CDR2 SVGAGI.

The chain joins TRBV27 to TRBJ1-4, with D unresolved. From germline, CDR1 is MNHEY and CDR2 SMNVEV (reference sequence). With 4 bases removed from V and 0 bases from J, the gap between germline ends came to 12 bases. This CDR3 comprises 16 residues. The CDR3 loop reads CASSSQVPATNEKLFF. The CDR3, as DNA: TGTGCCAGCAGTTCTCAAGTACCCGCAACTAATGAAAAACTGTTTTTT.

V is TRBV7-9 and J is TRBJ2-3; D gene uncertain. Germline CDR1 SEHNR, CDR2 FQNEAQ (reference sequence). The length of the CDR3 is 12 residues. The V end lost 8 bases, the J end lost 2 bases, and 8 bases lay between the germline ends. The chain's CDR3 is CASQQSTDTQYF. CDR3 sequence (DNA): TGTGCCAGCCAACAGTCCACAGATACGCAGTATTTT. Full variable domain (remainder filled in from reference TRBV7-9 and TRBJ2-3): DTGVSQNPRHKITKRGQNVTFRCDPISEHNRLYWYRQTLGQGPEFLTYFQNEAQLEKSRLLSDRFSAERPKGSFSTLEIQRTEQGDSAMYLCASQQSTDTQYFGPGTRLTVL.

V usage is TRBV9 and J usage is TRBJ1-1; tentative D call: TRBD1 (5 bases). V shed 0 bases and J shed 1 base, with 16 bases lying between them. There are 17 residues in the CDR3. CDR1 and CDR2 from the germline V gene are SGDLS and YYNGEE. This CDR3 is CASSVGYLRAENTEAFF. The CDR3 region has the DNA TGTGCCAGCAGCGTAGGCTATCTCAGGGCCGAGAACACTGAAGCTTTCTTT. The full variable domain, its missing parts supplied by reference TRBV9 and TRBJ1-1, is DSGVTQTPKHLITATGQRVTLRCSPRSGDLSVYWYQQSLDQGLQFLIQYYNGEERAKGNILERFSAQQFPDLHSELNLSSLELGDSALYFCASSVGYLRAENTEAFFGQGTRLTVV.

The chain employs TRBV7-8 and TRBJ1-3; a weak D match, TRBD1 (5 bases). The CDR3 contains 15 residues. The V gene lost 1 base and the J gene lost 4 bases, with 11 bases spanning the gap. Germline CDR1 reads SGHVS; CDR2 reads FQNEAQ. CDR3 coding DNA: TGTGCCAGCAGCTTAGTTGTAGGGACGGGAAACACCATATATTTT. Translated, it gives CASSLVVGTGNTIYF.

CDR3 in DNA: TGCGCCAGCAGCGACCCGGACTGGAGCTATGGCTACACCTTC. Protein: CASSDPDWSYGYTF. The J gene is TRBJ1-2, the V gene TRBV4-1; D uncertain. The CDR3 length is 14 residues. V shed 5 bases and J shed 4 bases, with 14 bases lying between them. CDR1 MGHRA and CDR2 YSYEKL come from the germline V gene.

The gene calls are TRBV7-9 and TRBJ2-7; 7 bases map to TRBD2. CDR1 is SEHNR and CDR2 is FQNEAQ in the germline V gene (reference sequence). This CDR3 has 16 amino acids. The junction had 12 bases not matched to a gene; V was cut back by 1 base and J by 6 bases. The CDR3 DNA sequence: TGTGCCAGCAGCTTAGTCCAGGAACTAGCGTCGGTCGAGCAGTACTTC. This gives the protein CASSLVQELASVEQYF.

V is TRBV5-4 and J is TRBJ1-1, with a tentative D call TRBD1 (5 bases). The ends were cut back, 2 bases at V and 3 bases at J, with 14 bases in the middle. CDR3 length: 15 residues. Germline CDR1 reads SGHNT; CDR2 reads YYREEE (reference sequence). This CDR3 is CASSFGGTRDTEAFF. The CDR3 region has the DNA TGTGCCAGCAGCTTTGGGGGGACGAGGGACACTGAAGCTTTCTTT.

The J gene is TRBJ2-1, the V gene TRBV4-3, with unresolved D. Germline-derived CDR1 and CDR2 are LGHNA and YSLEER. The V gene lost 2 bases and the J gene lost 7 bases, with 18 bases spanning the gap. The CDR3 is made up of 16 amino acids. Here the CDR3 DNA reads TGCGCCAGCAGCCAACGATCCGTCGGGTCCGGGAATGAGCAGTTCTTC. This gives the protein CASSQRSVGSGNEQFF.

This chain connects TRBV23-1 to TRBJ2-6; D unresolved. TRBV23-1 counts as an open reading frame of uncertain function. The V end was cut by 5 bases, the J end by 5 bases, with 22 bases between. The CDR3 contains 18 residues. DNA for the CDR3: TGCGCCAGCAGTGGGCAACGTACGCAACAAAGTCGGGCCAACGTCCTGACTTTC. This sequence encodes CASSGQRTQQSRANVLTF.

The CDR3 sequence is CASGLSGLTGTEAFF. The CDR3 DNA sequence: TGTGCCAGCGGGTTATCCGGGCTAACGGGCACTGAAGCTTTCTTT. The chain recombines TRBV6-5 with TRBJ1-1, with no clear D. The CDR3 covers 15 residues. Germline values: CDR1 MNHEY, CDR2 SVGAGI. Deletions cut 8 bases from V and 4 bases from J, with 20 bases between.

This chain uses TRBV19 with TRBJ2-3, with D perhaps TRBD2 (5 bases). Germline-derived CDR1 and CDR2 are LNHDA and SQIVND (reference sequence). CDR3 length equals 16 residues. V was cut by 7 bases and J by 6 bases, with 23 bases left in between. The CDR3 region has the DNA TGTGCCAGTACCCCGCCCGTCGGGGTACCCTCTGATACGCAGTATTTT. Its protein is CASTPPVGVPSDTQYF. The whole variable domain, filled in from reference TRBV19 and TRBJ2-3, reads DGGITQSPKYLFRKEGQNVTLSCEQNLNHDAMYWYRQDPGQGLRLIYYSQIVNDFQKGDIAEGYSVSREKKESFPLTVTSAQKNPTAFYLCASTPPVGVPSDTQYFGPGTRLTVL.

This clone occurred a few times. The chain links TRBV29-1 to TRBJ1-1; D is ambiguous. V was shortened by 5 bases and J by 3 bases, with 13 bases between the two germline ends. This CDR3 contains 13 residues. Germline CDR1 reads SQVTM; CDR2 reads ANQGSEA. In nucleotides, the CDR3 is TGCAGCGTTTTCGCCATCGGGGACACTGAAGCTTTCTTT. Protein sequence: CSVFAIGDTEAFF.

At least ten counts were recorded for this clone. This rearrangement joins TRBV5-1 to TRBJ2-7; D is ambiguous. Trimming cost V 0 bases and J 3 bases, with 1 base left between them. Per germline, CDR1 SGHRS and CDR2 YFSETQ. The CDR3 has 11 residues. CDR3 protein: CASSLGYEQYF. CDR3 in DNA: TGCGCCAGCAGCTTGGGCTACGAGCAGTACTTC.

The genes are TRBV7-2 and TRBJ1-3, with D possibly TRBD1 on 6 matching bases. The ends were cut back, 3 bases at V and 0 bases at J, with 12 bases in the middle. Looked up from germline, CDR1 is SGHTA and CDR2 is FQGNSA. The length of the CDR3 is 16 residues. The CDR3 spells CASSFTTGHSGNTIYF. The CDR3 bases are TGTGCCAGCAGCTTCACCACAGGGCACTCTGGAAACACCATATATTTT.

The V call is TRBV11-2, the J call TRBJ2-7, with D possibly called TRBD1 or TRBD2 (5 bases each). Germline assignment: CDR1 SGHAT and CDR2 FQNNGV. The CDR3 length is 17 residues. V was cut by 6 bases and J by 3 bases, with 24 bases left in between. This chain's CDR3 is CASSNLREGPRFYEQYF. CDR3 coding DNA: TGTGCCAGCAGTAACCTCAGAGAGGGGCCTCGTTTCTACGAGCAGTACTTC.